This section outlines one T cell receptor (beta chain) sequence together with its context. Produced via immunoSEQ multiplex PCR; TCRdb's table is partial and in-frame only. The sample records roughly 77,000 clones, roughly 90% being singletons. Germline CDR1 and CDR2: SGHAT and FQNNGV. The CDR3 is made up of 15 amino acids. Trimming removed 0 bases from V and 6 bases from J; junction bases left unmatched: 5. The data belong to a study of OX40 agonist ivuxolimab in advanced cancers. On the study more broadly: Head and neck, renal cell, melanoma or hepatocellular carcinoma were the cancers that dose-escalation patients had. Partial responses occurred in Three dose-escalation patients, one with hepatocellular carcinoma and two with cutaneous melanoma.

This TCR derives from an adult with an advanced solid tumor such as melanoma, head and neck, liver or kidney cancer. The sequenced sample was CD4+ or CD8+ T cells sorted from blood, obtained in a trial of the OX40 agonist ivuxolimab. The genes are TRBV11-2 and TRBJ2-3; 8 bases match TRBD2. CDR3 nucleotides: TGTGCCAGCAGCTTAGATGGGGCTAGCGGGGATACGCAGTATTTT. It encodes CASSLDGASGDTQYF. Full variable domain (remainder filled in from reference TRBV11-2 and TRBJ2-3): EAGVAQSPRYKIIEKRQSVAFWCNPISGHATLYWYQQILGQGPKLLIQFQNNGVVDDSQLPKDRFSAERLKGVDSTLKIQPAKLEDSAVYLCASSLDGASGDTQYFGPGTRLTVL.